This T cell receptor beta chain was obtained from a study of OX40 agonist ivuxolimab in advanced cancers. As for the study in general: Ivuxolimab, an antibody that agonizes OX40 (CD134), was administered to the patients. Every 2 weeks, patients got intravenous ivuxolimab at one of six dose levels (0.01-10 mg/kg).

CDR3 length: 16 residues. Germline assignment: CDR1 SGHVS and CDR2 FNYEAQ. The V gene end was trimmed by 6 bases and the J gene end by 0 bases; junction bases not matched to a gene: 6. Here immunoSEQ multiplex PCR was the method, and the copy in TCRdb shows in-frame clones only, minus some. The sample yields more than 25,000 clones, around 87% seen once. This sample comprised CD4+ or CD8+ T cells sorted from blood, obtained in a trial of the OX40 agonist ivuxolimab. The clonotype originates from an adult with an advanced solid tumor such as melanoma, head and neck, liver or kidney cancer. V gene TRBV7-6 combines with J gene TRBJ2-5; TRBD2 matches 11 bases. CDR3 nucleotides: TGTGCCAGCAGTCCCACGGGACTAGCGGACCAAGAGACCCAGTACTTC. Amino acid sequence: CASSPTGLADQETQYF.